The rows below give T cell receptor beta chains drawn from one sample of a study of control samples from healthy donors and cancer patients. Assay used: immunoSEQ multiplex PCR; TCRdb lists only in-frame clones, some missing. The data hold some 150,000 clones, with 90% to 95% observed a single time. The specimen was PBMCs. The receptors come from a man between 60 and 70 years old with colorectal cancer. CDR3s include the opening cysteine and the closing phenylalanine or tryptophan. D genes are given only for firm matches. Clone size is stated in some rows and not others, as once, few, many or a class when expanded.

D	length	size	V	J	CDR3	DNA
NA	15	NA	TRBV9	TRBJ1-5	CASSFGQDSSQPQHF	TGTGCCAGCAGCTTTGGACAAGATAGCTCTCAGCCCCAGCATTTT
NA	14	few	TRBV4-1	TRBJ1-1	CASSQFRMNTEAFF	TGCGCCAGCAGCCAATTCAGAATGAACACTGAAGCTTTCTTT
TRBD1	14	NA	TRBV19	TRBJ2-2	CASLQGPGTGELFF	TGTGCCAGTTTACAGGGGCCGGGCACCGGGGAGCTGTTTTTT
TRBD2	16	NA	TRBV5-4	TRBJ2-5	CASSLSLGGGKETQYF	TGTGCCAGCAGCTTGTCGCTCGGCGGGGGTAAAGAGACCCAGTACTTC
NA	13	NA	TRBV25-1	TRBJ1-2	CAMGWGGKYGYTF	TGTGCCATGGGTTGGGGGGGGAAGTATGGCTACACCTTC
NA	15	NA	TRBV6-5	TRBJ1-6	CASSPSNRANSPLHF	TGTGCCAGCAGTCCGTCGAACCGGGCTAATTCACCCCTCCACTTT
TRBD1	15	NA	TRBV2	TRBJ1-5	CASSEGDRGVQPQHF	TGTGCCAGCAGTGAAGGGGACAGGGGTGTTCAGCCCCAGCATTTT
NA	13	NA	TRBV30	TRBJ1-1	CAWSAGLDTEAFF	TGTGCCTGGAGTGCGGGGCTCGACACTGAAGCTTTCTTT
NA	13	NA	TRBV25-1	TRBJ2-3	CASSGSVTDTQYF	TGTGCCAGCAGTGGCTCAGTCACAGATACGCAGTATTTT
NA	18	NA	TRBV6-2/TRBV6-3	TRBJ1-6	CASSYSGGFSSYNSPLHF	TGTGCCAGCAGTTACTCGGGCGGCTTTAGCTCCTATAATTCACCCCTCCACTTT
NA	15	NA	TRBV23-1	TRBJ2-1	CASSQFGPDNNEQFF	TGCGCCAGCAGTCAATTCGGTCCAGATAACAATGAGCAGTTCTTC
NA	13	NA	TRBV10-3	TRBJ1-1	CAISADSRTEAFF	TGTGCCATCAGTGCGGACAGCAGGACTGAAGCTTTCTTT
TRBD2	18	NA	TRBV19	TRBJ2-2	CASSRGLAGGRNTGELFF	TGTGCCAGTAGCCGGGGACTAGCGGGGGGCCGCAACACCGGGGAGCTGTTTTTT
NA	15	NA	TRBV19	TRBJ1-5	CASSIARGRGQPQHF	TGTGCCAGTAGTATCGCCCGGGGGCGAGGACAGCCCCAGCATTTT
NA	13	NA	TRBV9	TRBJ2-5	CASSLPPRETQYF	TGTGCCAGCAGCCTCCCCCCCCGGGAGACCCAGTACTTC
NA	13	NA	TRBV9	TRBJ1-1	CASSPTPSTEAFF	TGTGCCAGCAGCCCCACTCCAAGCACTGAAGCTTTCTTT
TRBD1	13	NA	TRBV7-2	TRBJ2-7	CASSFGTEFWQYF	TGTGCCAGCAGCTTCGGGACAGAGTTTTGGCAGTACTTC
TRBD2	17	NA	TRBV19	TRBJ2-5	CASSIEGTSGGLETQYF	TGTGCCAGTAGTATAGAGGGGACTAGCGGGGGTCTGGAGACCCAGTACTTC
NA	13	once	TRBV5-1	TRBJ2-7	CASSFPIGSEQYF	TGCGCCAGCAGCTTTCCGATCGGATCCGAGCAGTACTTC